This TCR beta chain was sequenced in a study of T-cell memory formation after mild COVID-19 (dated by TCRdb to about 2021). Regarding the study in general: Most TCR sequence clusters were specific to one of the two donors. T-cell clones expanding and contracting after mild COVID-19 in two donors were tracked by longitudinal TCRalpha and TCRbeta repertoire sequencing. The cohort was made up of two young adult volunteers, one female and one male, who were previously healthy. What the research found in general, with its limitations: Clones contracting from day 15 to 85 had balanced CD4/CD8 phenotypes, while a second wave expanding from day 15 to 37 was biased towards CD4+. Some responding clones were detected in pre-infection memory, which suggested that pre-existing cross-reactive memory T cells had joined the SARS-CoV-2 response. Contracting CD4+ clones were found mainly in CM and EM memory subsets, while CD8+ clones were enriched in EMRA. Only a couple of mild cases were covered in the study, and larger cohorts including severe cases with pre-infection samples were considered necessary. Whether the second-wave clones peaking on day 37 were SARS-CoV-2 specific was not confirmed.

PBMCs were isolated by Ficoll-Paque density gradient centrifugation. This clonotype was seen more than once but under ten times. There is no known antigen for this receptor. No much larger clone is present one base from it, and per-base qualities are unavailable. The germline V gene (reference sequence) yields DFQATT for CDR1 and SNEGSKA for CDR2. V and J lose 5 bases and 5 bases, and a span of 14 bases separates them. The CDR3 covers 13 residues, taking in both the cysteine and the phenylalanine. Just CDR3 DNA is preserved here, 39 bases in frame from base 1. Sequencing used an Illumina NovaSeq 6000. TCRalpha and TCRbeta cDNA libraries were constructed by 5'RACE with constant-segment primers, with sample barcodes and unique molecular identifiers being introduced. RNA was extracted from every sample with Trizol reagent. The libraries were amplified in two PCR steps, and the second step added a second sample barcode and Illumina TruSeq adapters. Libraries were sequenced on an Illumina NovaSeq with 2 x 150 bp paired-end reads. On the study's bioinformatics: The reads were demultiplexed and collapsed into UMI-guided consensus sequences using migec v1.2.7. With mixcr v2.1.11, UMI consensuses were aligned to TRA and TRB V and J templates and assembled into clonotypes. Expanded or contracted clonotypes were those called significant by both edgeR and NoisET, with noise models trained on biological replicates. For edgeR calls, the thresholds were a false discovery rate-adjusted p below 0.01 and a log2 fold-change of 1. As an exploratory analysis of dynamics, max-normalized trajectories of the 1000 most abundant clonotypes were examined by PCA with hierarchical clustering. Each responding clone was given a CD4 or CD8 phenotype based on the CD4+ and CD8+ repertoires, which had been sequenced separately. TCRdb reran the public reads through fastp at Q25 and MiXCR, keeping productive beta chains. Every entry covers one CDR3 protein and lists the most common genes and DNA from its rows. The V and J calls were not made by the authors but by TCRdb's processing. A total of a few hundred thousand distinct CDR3 sequences appear in this sample, about 20% of them only once. In total, the top ten clones hold 20% to 25% of the sample.

The chain was built from TRBV20-1 and TRBJ2-3, with the D gene uncertain. Source material: PBMCs or a T cell subset sorted from them (not recorded which). The receptor's source is a man between 18 and 29 years old who had mild COVID-19 (a few samples of this study predate the infection). The sample titles of this study are shuffled in the database, so cell type and time point are left out; the donor was told from shared clones. The base sequence is TGCAGTGCTGGACCAAGGAACGGAGATACGCAGTATTTT. Its protein is CSAGPRNGDTQYF.